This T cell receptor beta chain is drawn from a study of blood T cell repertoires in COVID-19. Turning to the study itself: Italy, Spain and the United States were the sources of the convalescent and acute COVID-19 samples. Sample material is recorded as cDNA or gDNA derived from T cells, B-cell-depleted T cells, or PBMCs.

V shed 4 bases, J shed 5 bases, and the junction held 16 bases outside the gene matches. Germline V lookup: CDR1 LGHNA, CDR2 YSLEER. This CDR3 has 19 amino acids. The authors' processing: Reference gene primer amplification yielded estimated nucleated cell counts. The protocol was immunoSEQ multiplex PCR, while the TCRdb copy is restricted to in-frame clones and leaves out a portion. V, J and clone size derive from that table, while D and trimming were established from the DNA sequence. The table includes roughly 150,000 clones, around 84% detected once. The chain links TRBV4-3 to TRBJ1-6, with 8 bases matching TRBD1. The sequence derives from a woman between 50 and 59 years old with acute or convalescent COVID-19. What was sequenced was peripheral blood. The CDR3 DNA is TGCGCCAGCAGCCCCCACTATGGGACAGGCACAGTTAATAATTCACCCCTCCACTTT. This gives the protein CASSPHYGTGTVNNSPLHF.